Sequencing of this TCR beta chain was carried out in a study of Tregs in tolerant kidney transplant recipients. Study observations and caveats: The small number of patients limits these findings pending further validation.

Regarding this clone: Its antigen is as yet unknown.

Clones were sequenced by immunoSEQ multiplex PCR, and TCRdb holds only the in-frame ones, with some missing. The data show tens of thousands of clones, 85% to 90% seen once. The sequence came from a human donor who received a combined kidney and bone marrow transplant. Here the sequenced sample was CD4+ T cells from blood, taken before the transplant.

For the CDR3, the DNA is TGTGCCAGCAGCCAAGCTGTGTCAGGAGAGACCCAGTACTTC. It codes for CASSQAVSGETQYF. The gene calls are TRBV14 and TRBJ2-5; no definite D call. The CDR3 has 14 residues. V was clipped by 1 base and J by 4 bases, with 10 bases between them. The germline V gene encodes CDR1 SGHDN and CDR2 FVKESK.